What follows is one T cell receptor beta chain and its context. Its antigen is currently unknown. The data stem from a study of cytomegalovirus exposure and HLA in healthy donors. The overall study: Early released data had tens of millions of unique TCRs, all coming from HLA-typed donors.

Findings and caveats of the study: CMV serostatus stood as the only immune exposure information on hand. Sequencing likely caused a cluster of highly shared sequence variants.

Deletions cut 3 bases from V and 5 bases from J, with 13 bases between. This CDR3 contains 14 residues. Germline-derived CDR1 and CDR2 are SNHLY and FYNNEI. The PCR contained 60 Vbeta and 13 Jbeta primers. Original analysis: A later analysis counted 65 million to 80 million unique TCR beta chains, around 11 million shared. Repertoires were generated with immunoSEQ multiplex PCR, while TCRdb's copy carries only in-frame clones and drops some. From that table come the V and J calls and clone size; the DNA was used to work out D and trimming. The table records 150,000 to 200,000 clones, 65% to 80% of them present only once.

The sequencing sample was made of PBMCs. The chain links TRBV2 to TRBJ1-1; D gene unclear. This clonotype was obtained from a woman aged 25-40 years in good health and CMV-seropositive. CDR3 sequence reads: CASSDVGLGTEAFF. CDR3 DNA: TGTGCCAGCAGTGACGTGGGCTTGGGTACTGAAGCTTTCTTT. The whole variable domain, remainder taken from reference TRBV2 and TRBJ1-1, is EPEVTQTPSHQVTQMGQEVILRCVPISNHLYFYWYRQILGQKVEFLVSFYNNEISEKSEIFDDQFSVERPDGSNFTLKIRSTKLEDSAMYFCASSDVGLGTEAFFGQGTRLTVV.